This T cell receptor beta chain stems from a study of T cell responses to AZD1222 COVID-19 vaccine. This CDR3 comprises 14 residues. Germline CDR1 and CDR2: LGHNA and YSLEER. V lost 0 bases and J lost 9, with 15 bases in between. This clone rates as medium-sized. Here immunoSEQ multiplex PCR was the method, and the copy in TCRdb shows in-frame clones only, minus some. The sample holds 100,000 or so clones, approximately 81% seen once. The rearrangement joins TRBV4-3 to TRBJ2-7; D unclear. The TCR sequence derives from an adult in good health. The sample was peripheral blood, taken on day 0 of AZD1222 vaccination. The CDR3 region is CASSQEGMGERQYF. For the CDR3, the DNA is TGCGCCAGCAGCCAAGAAGGTATGGGCGAGCGGCAGTACTTC.